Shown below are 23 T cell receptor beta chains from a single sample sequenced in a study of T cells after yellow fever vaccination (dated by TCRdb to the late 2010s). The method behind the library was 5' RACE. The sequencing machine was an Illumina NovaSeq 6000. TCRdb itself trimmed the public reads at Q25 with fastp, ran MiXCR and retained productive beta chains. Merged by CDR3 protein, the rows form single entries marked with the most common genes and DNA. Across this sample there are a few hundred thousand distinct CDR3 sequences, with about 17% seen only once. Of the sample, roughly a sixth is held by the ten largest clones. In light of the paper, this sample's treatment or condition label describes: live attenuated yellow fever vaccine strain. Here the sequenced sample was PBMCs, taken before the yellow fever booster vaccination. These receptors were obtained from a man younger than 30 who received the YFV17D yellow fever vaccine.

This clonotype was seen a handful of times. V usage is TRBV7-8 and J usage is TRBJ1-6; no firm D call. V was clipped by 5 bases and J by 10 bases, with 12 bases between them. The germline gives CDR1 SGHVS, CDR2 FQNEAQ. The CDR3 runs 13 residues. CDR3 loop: CASSTRAGSPLHF. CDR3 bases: TGTGCCAGCAGCACCCGCGCGGGCTCACCCCTCCACTTT.

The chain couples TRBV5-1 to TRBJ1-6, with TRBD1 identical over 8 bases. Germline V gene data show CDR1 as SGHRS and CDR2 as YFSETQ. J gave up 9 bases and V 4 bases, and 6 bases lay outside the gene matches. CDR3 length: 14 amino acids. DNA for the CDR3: TGCGCCAGCAGCCCGGGACAGGACAGTTCACCCCTCCACTTT. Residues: CASSPGQDSSPLHF.

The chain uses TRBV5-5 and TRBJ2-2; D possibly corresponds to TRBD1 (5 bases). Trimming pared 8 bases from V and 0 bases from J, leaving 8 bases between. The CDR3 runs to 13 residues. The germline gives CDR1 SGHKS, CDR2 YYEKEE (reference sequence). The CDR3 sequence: CASKGPNTGELFF. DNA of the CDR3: TGTGCCAGTAAGGGGCCGAACACCGGGGAGCTGTTTTTT.

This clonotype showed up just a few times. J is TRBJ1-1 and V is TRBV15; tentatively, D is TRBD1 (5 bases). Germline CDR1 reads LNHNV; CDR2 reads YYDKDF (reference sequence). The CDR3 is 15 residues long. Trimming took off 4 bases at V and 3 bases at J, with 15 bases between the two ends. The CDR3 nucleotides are TGTGCCACCAGCACCCGCCGGGGACTTGACACTGAAGCTTTCTTT. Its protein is CATSTRRGLDTEAFF.

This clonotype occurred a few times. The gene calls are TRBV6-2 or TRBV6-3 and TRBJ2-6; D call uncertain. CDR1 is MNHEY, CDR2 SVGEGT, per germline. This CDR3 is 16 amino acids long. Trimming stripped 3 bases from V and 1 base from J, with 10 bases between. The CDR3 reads CASSYLRTSGANVLTF. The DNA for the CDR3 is TGTGCCAGCAGTTATCTGCGGACGTCTGGGGCCAACGTCCTGACTTTC.

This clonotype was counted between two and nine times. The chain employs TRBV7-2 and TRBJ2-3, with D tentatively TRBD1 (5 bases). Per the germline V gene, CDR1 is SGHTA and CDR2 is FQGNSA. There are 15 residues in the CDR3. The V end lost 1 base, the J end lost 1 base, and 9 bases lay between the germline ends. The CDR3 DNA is TGTGCCAGCAGCTTAGGGGTCAGGGGCACAGATACGCAGTATTTT. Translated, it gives CASSLGVRGTDTQYF.

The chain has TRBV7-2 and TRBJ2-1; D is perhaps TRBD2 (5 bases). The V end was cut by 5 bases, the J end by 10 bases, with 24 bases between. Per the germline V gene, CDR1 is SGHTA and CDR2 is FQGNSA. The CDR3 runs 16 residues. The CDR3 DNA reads TGTGCCAGCAGCCCACCATTTAGCGATAGGAAGAGAGAGCAGTTCTTC. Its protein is CASSPPFSDRKREQFF.

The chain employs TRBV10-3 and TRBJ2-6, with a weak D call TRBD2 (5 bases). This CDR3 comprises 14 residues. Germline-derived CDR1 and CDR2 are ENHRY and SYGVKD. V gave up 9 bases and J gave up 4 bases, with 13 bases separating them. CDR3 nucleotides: TGTGCCATAAGAGGGTCGACGGGGGCCAACGTCCTGACTTTC. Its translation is CAIRGSTGANVLTF.

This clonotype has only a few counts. The CDR3 DNA reads as TGTGCCAGCAGCTTTCGTCGGGCAGCCCAAGAGACCCAGTACTTC. Translating gives CASSFRRAAQETQYF. This chain uses TRBV7-2 with TRBJ2-5, with D unresolved. Germline CDR1 is SGHTA and CDR2 is FQGNSA. This CDR3 spans 15 amino acids. Trimming stripped 3 bases from V and 1 base from J, with 12 bases between.

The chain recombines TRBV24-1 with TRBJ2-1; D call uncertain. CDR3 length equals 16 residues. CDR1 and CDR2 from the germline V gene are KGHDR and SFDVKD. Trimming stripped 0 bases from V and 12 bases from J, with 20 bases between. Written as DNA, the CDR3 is TGTGCCACCAGTGATTTGCAAAAAGGCAGGTTAAGAGGGCAGTTCTTC. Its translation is CATSDLQKGRLRGQFF.

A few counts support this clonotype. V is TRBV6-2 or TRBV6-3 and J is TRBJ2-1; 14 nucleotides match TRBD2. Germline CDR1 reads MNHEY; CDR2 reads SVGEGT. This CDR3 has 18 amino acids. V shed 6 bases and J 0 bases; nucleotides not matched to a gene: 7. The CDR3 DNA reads TGTGCCAGCAGGGGACTAGCGGGGGACTTACACTCCTACAATGAGCAGTTCTTC. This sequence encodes CASRGLAGDLHSYNEQFF.

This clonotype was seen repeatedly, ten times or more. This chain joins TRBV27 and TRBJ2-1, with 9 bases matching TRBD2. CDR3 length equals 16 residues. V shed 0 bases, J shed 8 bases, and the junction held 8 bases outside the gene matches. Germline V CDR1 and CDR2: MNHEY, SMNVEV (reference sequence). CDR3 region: CASSLSGGGASYEQFF. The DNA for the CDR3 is TGTGCCAGCAGTTTATCCGGCGGGGGGGCTAGCTATGAGCAGTTCTTC.

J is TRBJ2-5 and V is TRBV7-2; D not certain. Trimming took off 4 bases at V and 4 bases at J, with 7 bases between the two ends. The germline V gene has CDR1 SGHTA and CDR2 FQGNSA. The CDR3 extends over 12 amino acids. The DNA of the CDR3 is TGTGCCAGCAGCTCACAGCGAGAGACCCAGTACTTC. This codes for CASSSQRETQYF.

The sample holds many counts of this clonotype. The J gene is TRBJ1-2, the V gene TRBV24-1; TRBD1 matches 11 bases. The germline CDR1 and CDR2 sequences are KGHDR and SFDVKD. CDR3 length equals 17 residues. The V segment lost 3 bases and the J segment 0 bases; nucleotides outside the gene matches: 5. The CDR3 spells CATSDGGTGGTNYGYTF. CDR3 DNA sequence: TGTGCCACCAGTGATGGCGGGACAGGGGGTACTAACTATGGCTACACCTTC.

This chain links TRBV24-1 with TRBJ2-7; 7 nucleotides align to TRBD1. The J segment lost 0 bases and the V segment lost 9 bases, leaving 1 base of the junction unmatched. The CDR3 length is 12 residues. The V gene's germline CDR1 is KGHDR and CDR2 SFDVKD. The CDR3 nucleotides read TGTGCCACCCGGGACAGCTCCTACGAGCAGTACTTC. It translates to CATRDSSYEQYF.

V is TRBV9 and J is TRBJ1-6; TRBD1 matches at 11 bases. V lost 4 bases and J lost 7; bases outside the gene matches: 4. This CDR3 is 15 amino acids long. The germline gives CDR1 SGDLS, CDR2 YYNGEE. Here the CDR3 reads CASSPWTGGNSPLHF. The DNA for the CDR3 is TGTGCCAGCAGCCCCTGGACAGGGGGCAATTCACCCCTCCACTTT.

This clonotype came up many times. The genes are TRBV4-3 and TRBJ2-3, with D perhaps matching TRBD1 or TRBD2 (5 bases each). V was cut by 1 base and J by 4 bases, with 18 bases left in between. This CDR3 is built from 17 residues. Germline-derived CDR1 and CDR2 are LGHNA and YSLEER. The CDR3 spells CASSQGAGTSGADTQYF. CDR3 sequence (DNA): TGCGCCAGCAGCCAAGGGGCCGGGACCTCGGGCGCAGATACGCAGTATTTT.

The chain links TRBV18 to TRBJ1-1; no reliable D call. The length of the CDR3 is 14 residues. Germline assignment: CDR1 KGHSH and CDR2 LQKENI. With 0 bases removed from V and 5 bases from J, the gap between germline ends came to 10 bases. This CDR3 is CASSPPMGNTEAFF. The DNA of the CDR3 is TGTGCCAGCTCACCACCGATGGGGAATACTGAAGCTTTCTTT.

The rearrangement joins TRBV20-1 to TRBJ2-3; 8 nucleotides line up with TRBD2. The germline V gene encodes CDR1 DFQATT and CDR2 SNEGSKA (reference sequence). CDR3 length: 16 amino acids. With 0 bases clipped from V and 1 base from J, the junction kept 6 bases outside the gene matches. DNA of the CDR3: TGCAGTGCTAGAGATCCGGCTAGCGGGCGCACAGATACGCAGTATTTT. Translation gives CSARDPASGRTDTQYF.

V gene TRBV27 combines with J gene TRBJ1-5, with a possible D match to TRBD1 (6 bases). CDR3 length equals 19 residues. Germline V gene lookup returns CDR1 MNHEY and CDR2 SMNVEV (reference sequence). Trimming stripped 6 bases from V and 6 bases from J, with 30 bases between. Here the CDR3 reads CASSPAKIMGHRRGQPQHF. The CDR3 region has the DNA TGTGCCAGCAGCCCTGCTAAAATTATGGGACATCGCCGAGGTCAGCCCCAGCATTTT.

The CDR3 sequence: CASSLSAGTIYF. The CDR3 DNA reads TGTGCCAGCAGCCTCTCCGCGGGGACCATATATTTT. The V call is TRBV5-6, the J call TRBJ1-3; no clear D. This CDR3 has 12 residues. Germline CDR1 and CDR2: SGHDT and YYEEEE. V was clipped by 4 bases and J by 10 bases, with 12 bases between them.

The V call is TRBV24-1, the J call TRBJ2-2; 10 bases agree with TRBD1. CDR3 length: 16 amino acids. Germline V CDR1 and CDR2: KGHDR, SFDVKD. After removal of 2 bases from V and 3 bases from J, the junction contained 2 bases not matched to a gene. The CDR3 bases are TGTGCCACCAGTGATTCCGGGACAGGGGACACCGGGGAGCTGTTTTTT. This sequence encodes CATSDSGTGDTGELFF.

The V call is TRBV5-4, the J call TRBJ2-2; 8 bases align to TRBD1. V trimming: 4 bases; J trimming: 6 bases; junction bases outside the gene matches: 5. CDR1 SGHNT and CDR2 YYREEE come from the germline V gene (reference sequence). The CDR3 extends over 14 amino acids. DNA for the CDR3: TGTGCCAGCAGCACCGGACAGGGATCCGGGGAGCTGTTTTTT. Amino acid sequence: CASSTGQGSGELFF.